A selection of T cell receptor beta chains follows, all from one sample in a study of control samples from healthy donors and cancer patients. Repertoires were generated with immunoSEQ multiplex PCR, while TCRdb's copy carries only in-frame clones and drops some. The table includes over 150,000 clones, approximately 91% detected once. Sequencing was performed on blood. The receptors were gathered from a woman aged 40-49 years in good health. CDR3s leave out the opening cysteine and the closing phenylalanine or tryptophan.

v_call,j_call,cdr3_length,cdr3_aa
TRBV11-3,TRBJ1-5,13,ASRRTNYSNQPQH
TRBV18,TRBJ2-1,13,ASSPWAGVDNEQF
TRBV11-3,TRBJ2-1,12,ASSFSGEYNEQF
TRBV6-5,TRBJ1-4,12,ASRPGQPNEKLF
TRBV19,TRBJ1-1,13,ASSIMTGGNTEAF
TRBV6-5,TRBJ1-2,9,ASHRGYGYT
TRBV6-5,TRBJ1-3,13,ASVTPRGSGNTIY
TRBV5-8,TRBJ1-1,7,ASSLAAF
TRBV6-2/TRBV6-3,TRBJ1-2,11,ASSYPGTHGYT
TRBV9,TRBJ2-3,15,ASSVPRAGSTTDTQY
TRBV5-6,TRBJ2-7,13,ASRFRDRQFYEQY
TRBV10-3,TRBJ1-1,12,AISAGRRNTEAF
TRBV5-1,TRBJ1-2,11,ASSVDGSVGYT
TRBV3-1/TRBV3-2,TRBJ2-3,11,ASSRNRLDTQY
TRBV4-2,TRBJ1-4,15,ASSQAGAQAGNEKLF
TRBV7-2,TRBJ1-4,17,ASSSARDGRGTPNEKLF
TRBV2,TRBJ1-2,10,ASSEGGGGYT
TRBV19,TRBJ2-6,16,ASSTPTGIYSGANVLT
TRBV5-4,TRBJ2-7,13,ASSLRGVGLGEQY
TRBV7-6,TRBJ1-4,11,ASSFEGGEKLF
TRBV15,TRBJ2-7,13,ATSRGTGGSYEQY
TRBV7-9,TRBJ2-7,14,ASSDRDTTSPYEQY
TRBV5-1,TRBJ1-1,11,ASSPYWATEAF
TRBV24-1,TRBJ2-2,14,ATSSRRQGGTGELF
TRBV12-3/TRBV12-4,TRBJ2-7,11,ASSDSKGYEQY
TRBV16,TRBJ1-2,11,ASSQSRNYGYT
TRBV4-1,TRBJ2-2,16,ASSQRQAQLLNTGELF
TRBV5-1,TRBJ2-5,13,ASSFEGTVGETQY
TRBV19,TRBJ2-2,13,ASSPGDRFTGELF
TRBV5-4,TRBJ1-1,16,ASGSTGTGGIMNTEAF
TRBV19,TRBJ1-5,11,ASEQGAGQPQH
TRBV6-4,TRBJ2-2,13,ASSDSTGGPGELF
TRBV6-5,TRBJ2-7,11,ATEPDSTYEQY
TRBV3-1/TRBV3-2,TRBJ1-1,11,ASSQVVNTEAF